Listed below are T cell receptor beta chains from one sample, sequenced in a study of T cell responses to AZD1222 COVID-19 vaccine. TCRdb keeps only in-frame clones here, not all; method: immunoSEQ multiplex PCR. Of more than 110,000 clones listed, approximately 91% are singletons. Sequenced material: peripheral blood, taken on day 0 of AZD1222 vaccination. The receptors were sampled from an adult in good health. Both conserved end residues are part of each CDR3. A D gene is named only where the DNA matches it firmly. Clone size, where shown, is once, few, many, or a class for clones that have expanded.

d_call j_call v_call clone_size cdr3_aa cdr3_nt
NA TRBJ1-1 TRBV5-1 NA CASSLQGGITEAFF TGCGCCAGCAGCTTACAGGGAGGGATCACTGAAGCTTTCTTT
TRBD2 TRBJ2-1 TRBV10-1 NA CASSESSSGTNEQFF TGCGCCAGCAGTGAGTCGTCTAGCGGGACGAATGAGCAGTTCTTC
NA TRBJ2-2 TRBV6-5 NA CAAEQGADETGELFF TGTGCCGCCGAACAGGGCGCTGACGAAACCGGGGAGCTGTTTTTT
NA TRBJ2-2 TRBV20-1 NA CSASDGRNAGGELFF TGCAGTGCTAGTGACGGGAGAAACGCGGGCGGGGAGCTGTTTTTT
NA TRBJ1-6 TRBV29-1 NA CSVLVREGSPLHF TGCAGCGTTCTCGTGAGGGAGGGTTCACCCCTCCACTTT
TRBD1 TRBJ2-1 TRBV9 NA CASSTGQGYNEQFF TGTGCCAGCAGCACAGGACAGGGCTACAATGAGCAGTTCTTC
TRBD1 TRBJ2-3 TRBV6-4 NA CASSHTGTGGADTQYF TGTGCCAGCAGCCACACCGGGACAGGGGGCGCAGATACGCAGTATTTT
NA TRBJ1-5 TRBV11-2 NA CASSPQLNQPQHF TGTGCCAGCAGCCCCCAACTCAATCAGCCCCAGCATTTT
TRBD1 TRBJ1-2 TRBV7-8 NA CASSSETGGQIYGYTF TGTGCCAGCAGCTCAGAAACAGGGGGACAGATCTATGGCTACACCTTC
NA TRBJ2-7 TRBV5-1 NA CASSLNYEQYF TGCGCCAGCAGCTTAAACTACGAGCAGTACTTC
NA TRBJ2-3 TRBV28 NA CASRPGASTDTQYF TGTGCCAGCAGACCAGGGGCCAGCACAGATACGCAGTATTTT
NA TRBJ1-1 TRBV10-1 NA CASSEADTEAFF TGCGCCAGCAGTGAGGCCGACACTGAAGCTTTCTTT
NA TRBJ2-7 TRBV11-2 NA CASSYNSREQYF TGTGCCAGCAGCTATAACAGTCGCGAGCAGTACTTC
NA TRBJ1-2 TRBV23-1 NA CASSSTITAYIQRPVGGYGYTF TGCGCCAGCAGTTCGACAATCACGGCCTACATCCAGAGGCCGGTAGGAGGTTATGGCTACACCTTC
TRBD2 TRBJ2-1 TRBV3-1/TRBV3-2 NA CASSQVRLAGPNEQFF TGTGCCAGCAGCCAAGTGCGCCTAGCGGGCCCCAATGAGCAGTTCTTC
NA TRBJ2-5 TRBV5-4 NA CASSGATGFQETQYF TGTGCCAGCAGCGGAGCAACAGGCTTCCAAGAGACCCAGTACTTC
NA TRBJ2-2 TRBV4-2 NA CASSQDPGELFF TGTGCCAGCAGCCAAGATCCCGGGGAGCTGTTTTTT
NA TRBJ2-2 TRBV12-3/TRBV12-4 NA CASTRTGELFF TGTGCCAGCACCCGTACCGGGGAGCTGTTTTTT
NA TRBJ1-2 TRBV6-5 once CASSYSRWGDYGYTF TGTGCCAGCAGTTACTCTCGGTGGGGAGACTATGGCTACACCTTC
NA TRBJ1-1 TRBV12-3/TRBV12-4 few CASSSPGEAFF TGTGCCAGCAGTTCCCCCGGTGAAGCTTTCTTT
NA TRBJ2-3 TRBV28 NA CASSLVRSSTDTQYF TGTGCCAGCAGTTTAGTCCGCTCTAGCACAGATACGCAGTATTTT
TRBD1 TRBJ1-6 TRBV7-9 few CASSTDRDSYNSPLHF TGTGCCAGCAGCACCGACAGGGACTCCTATAATTCACCCCTCCACTTT
NA TRBJ1-3 TRBV3-1/TRBV3-2 NA CASSQEATRGNTIYF TGTGCCAGCAGCCAAGAAGCTACCAGGGGAAACACCATATATTTT
NA TRBJ2-3 TRBV5-1 NA CASSLRSGASTDTQYF TGCGCCAGCAGCTTGCGTTCAGGGGCCAGCACAGATACGCAGTATTTT